This T cell receptor (beta chain) was sequenced in a study of blood T cell repertoires in COVID-19. The overall study: Donors in the United States, Italy and Spain gave samples during acute or convalescent COVID-19. PBMCs, B-cell-depleted T cells, or T cells were the source of the cDNA or gDNA that made up the material.

This clone was counted once. As handled by the study authors: Amplified reference gene primers provided the basis for estimating nucleated cell counts. Sequencing was performed with immunoSEQ multiplex PCR; in TCRdb, only in-frame clones are kept and a portion is missing. Clone size and the V and J calls come from that table; the DNA yielded D and trimming. In the table there are about 87,000 clones, more than 85% of which are singletons. The V gene lost 0 bases and the J gene lost 0 bases, with 7 bases spanning the gap. CDR3 length: 14 residues. Germline values: CDR1 SGHKS, CDR2 YYEKEE (reference sequence).

The TCR was taken from a man in his forties or fifties with acute or convalescent COVID-19. The chain couples TRBV5-5 to TRBJ2-7; D not resolved. Sequencing input: peripheral blood. DNA of the CDR3: TGTGCCAGCAGCTTGGACCCGAGCTCCTACGAGCAGTACTTC. Amino acids: CASSLDPSSYEQYF.